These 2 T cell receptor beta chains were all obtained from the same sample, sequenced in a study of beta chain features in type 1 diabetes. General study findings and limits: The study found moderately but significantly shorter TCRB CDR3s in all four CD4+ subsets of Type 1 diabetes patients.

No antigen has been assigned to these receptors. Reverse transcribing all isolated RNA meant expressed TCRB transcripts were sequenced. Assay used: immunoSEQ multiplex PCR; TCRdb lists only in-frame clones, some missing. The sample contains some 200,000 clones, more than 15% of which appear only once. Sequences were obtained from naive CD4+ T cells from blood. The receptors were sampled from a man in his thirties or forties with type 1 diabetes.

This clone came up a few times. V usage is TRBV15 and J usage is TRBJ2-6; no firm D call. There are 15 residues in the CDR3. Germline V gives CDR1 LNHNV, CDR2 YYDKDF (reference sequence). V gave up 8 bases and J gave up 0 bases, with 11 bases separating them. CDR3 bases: TGTGCCACCTCTCGGGCGCTCTCTGGGGCCAACGTCCTGACTTTC. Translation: CATSRALSGANVLTF.

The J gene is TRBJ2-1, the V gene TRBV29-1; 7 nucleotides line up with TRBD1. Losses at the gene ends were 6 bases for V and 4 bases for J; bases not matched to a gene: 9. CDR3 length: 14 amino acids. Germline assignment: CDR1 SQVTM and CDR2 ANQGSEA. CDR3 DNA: TGCAGCGTCTGGGACAGCCTTATATACAATGAGCAGTTCTTC. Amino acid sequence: CSVWDSLIYNEQFF.